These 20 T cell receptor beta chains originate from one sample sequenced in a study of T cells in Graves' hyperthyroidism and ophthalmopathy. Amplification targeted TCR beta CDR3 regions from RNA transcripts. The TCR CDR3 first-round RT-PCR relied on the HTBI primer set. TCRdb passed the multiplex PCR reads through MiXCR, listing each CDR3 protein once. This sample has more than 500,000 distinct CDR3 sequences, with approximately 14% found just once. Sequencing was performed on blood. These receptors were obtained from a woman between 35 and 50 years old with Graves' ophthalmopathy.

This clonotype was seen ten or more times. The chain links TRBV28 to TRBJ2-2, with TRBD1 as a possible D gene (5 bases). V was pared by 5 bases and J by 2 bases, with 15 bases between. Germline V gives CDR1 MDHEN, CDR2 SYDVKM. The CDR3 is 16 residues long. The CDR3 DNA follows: TGTGCCAGCAGTCATGGGGCGATTAGAAACACCGGGGAGCTGTTTTTT. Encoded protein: CASSHGAIRNTGELFF.

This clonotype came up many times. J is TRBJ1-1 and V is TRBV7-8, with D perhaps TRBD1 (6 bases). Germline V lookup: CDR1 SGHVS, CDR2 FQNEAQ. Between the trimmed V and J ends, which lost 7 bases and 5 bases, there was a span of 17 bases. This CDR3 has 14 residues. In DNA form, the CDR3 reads TGTGCCAGCATAGGGGGGGCGCTGGGTACTGAAGCTTTCTTT. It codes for CASIGGALGTEAFF.

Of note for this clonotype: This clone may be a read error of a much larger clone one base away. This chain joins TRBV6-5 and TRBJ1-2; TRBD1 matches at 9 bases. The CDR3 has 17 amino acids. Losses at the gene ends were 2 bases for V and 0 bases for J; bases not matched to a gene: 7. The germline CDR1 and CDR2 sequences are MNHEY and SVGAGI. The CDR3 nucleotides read TGTGCCAGCAGTTACGCCCGGACAGGGGCATCTAACTATGGCTACACCTTC. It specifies CASSYARTGASNYGYTF.

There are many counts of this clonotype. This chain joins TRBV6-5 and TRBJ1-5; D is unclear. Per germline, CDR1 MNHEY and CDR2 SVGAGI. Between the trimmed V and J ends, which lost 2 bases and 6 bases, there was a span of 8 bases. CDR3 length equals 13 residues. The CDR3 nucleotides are TGTGCCAGCAGTTACGGCGAGGGTCAGCCCCAGCATTTT. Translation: CASSYGEGQPQHF.

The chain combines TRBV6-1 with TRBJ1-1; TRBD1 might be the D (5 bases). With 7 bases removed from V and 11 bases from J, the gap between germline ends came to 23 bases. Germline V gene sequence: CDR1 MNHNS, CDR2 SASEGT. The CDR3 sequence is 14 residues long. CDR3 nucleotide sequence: TGTGCCAGCAACCTCCTCTGGACACCTAAAGGGGCTTTCTTT. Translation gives CASNLLWTPKGAFF.

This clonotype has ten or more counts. CDR3 sequence (DNA): TGTGCCAGCGCTGACAGGCGGTATGGCTACACCTTC. Its translation is CASADRRYGYTF. The chain links TRBV25-1 to TRBJ1-2; D may be TRBD1 (6 bases). This CDR3 comprises 12 residues. Trimming shortened V by 8 bases and J by 5 bases, and 12 bases separated the two germline ends. The V gene's germline CDR1 is MGHDK and CDR2 SYGVNS.

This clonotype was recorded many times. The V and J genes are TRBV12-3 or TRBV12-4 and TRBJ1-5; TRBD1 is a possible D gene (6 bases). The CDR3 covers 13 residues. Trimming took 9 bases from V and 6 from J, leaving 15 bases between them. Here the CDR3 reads CASNLEGGQPQHF. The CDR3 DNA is TGTGCCAGTAACCTTGAGGGGGGTCAGCCCCAGCATTTT.

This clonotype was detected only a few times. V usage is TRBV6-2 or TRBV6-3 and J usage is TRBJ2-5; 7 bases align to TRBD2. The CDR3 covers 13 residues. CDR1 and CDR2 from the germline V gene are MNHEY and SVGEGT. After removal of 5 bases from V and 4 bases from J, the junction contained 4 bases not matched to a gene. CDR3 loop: CASSTTSRETQYF. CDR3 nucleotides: TGTGCCAGCAGTACGACTAGCAGAGAGACCCAGTACTTC.

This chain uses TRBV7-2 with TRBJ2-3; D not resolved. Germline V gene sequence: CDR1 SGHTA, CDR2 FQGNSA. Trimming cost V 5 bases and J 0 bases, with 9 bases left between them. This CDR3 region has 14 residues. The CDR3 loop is CASSPYLSTDTQYF. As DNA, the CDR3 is TGTGCCAGCAGCCCCTACCTGAGCACAGATACGCAGTATTTT.

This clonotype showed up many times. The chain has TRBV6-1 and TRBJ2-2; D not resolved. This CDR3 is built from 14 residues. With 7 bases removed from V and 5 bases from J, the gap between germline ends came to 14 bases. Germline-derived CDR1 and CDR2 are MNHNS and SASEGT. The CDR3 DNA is TGTGCCAGCAACCCTTTTCCGGAGACCGGGGAGCTGTTTTTT. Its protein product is CASNPFPETGELFF.

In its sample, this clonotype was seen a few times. CDR3 nucleotides: TGTGCTATTACGAGCCCCCGTATCGGGGTGGAGACCCAGTACTTC. Encoded protein: CAITSPRIGVETQYF. The V gene is TRBV6-2 or TRBV6-3, the J gene TRBJ2-5; TRBD2 is a possible D gene (5 bases). Germline lookup yields CDR1 MNHEY and CDR2 SVGEGT. The CDR3 is 15 residues long.

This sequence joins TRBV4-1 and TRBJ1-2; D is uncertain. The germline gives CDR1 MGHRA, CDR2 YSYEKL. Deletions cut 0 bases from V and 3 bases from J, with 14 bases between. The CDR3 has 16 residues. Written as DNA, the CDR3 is TGCGCCAGCAGCCAAGAAGGCCGACTGACGGACTATGGCTACACCTTC. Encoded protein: CASSQEGRLTDYGYTF.

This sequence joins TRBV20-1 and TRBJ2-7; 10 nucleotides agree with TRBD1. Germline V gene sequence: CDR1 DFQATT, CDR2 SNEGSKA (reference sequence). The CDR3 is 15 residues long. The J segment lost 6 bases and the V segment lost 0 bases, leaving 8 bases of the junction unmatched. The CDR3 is CSARDTRTGGSEQYF. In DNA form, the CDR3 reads TGCAGTGCTAGAGACACGAGGACAGGGGGAAGCGAGCAGTACTTC.

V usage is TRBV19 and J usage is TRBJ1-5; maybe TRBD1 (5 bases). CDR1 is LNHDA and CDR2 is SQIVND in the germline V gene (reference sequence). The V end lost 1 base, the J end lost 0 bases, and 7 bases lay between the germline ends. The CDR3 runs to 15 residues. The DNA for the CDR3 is TGTGCCAGTAGTATAGGGACATCTAGCAATCAGCCCCAGCATTTT. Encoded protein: CASSIGTSSNQPQHF.

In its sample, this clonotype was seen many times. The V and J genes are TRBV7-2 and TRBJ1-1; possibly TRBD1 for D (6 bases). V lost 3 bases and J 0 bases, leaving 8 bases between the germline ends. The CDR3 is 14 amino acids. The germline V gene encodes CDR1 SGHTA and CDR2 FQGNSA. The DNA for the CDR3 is TGTGCCAGCAGCTTGGGACATATGAACACTGAAGCTTTCTTT. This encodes CASSLGHMNTEAFF.

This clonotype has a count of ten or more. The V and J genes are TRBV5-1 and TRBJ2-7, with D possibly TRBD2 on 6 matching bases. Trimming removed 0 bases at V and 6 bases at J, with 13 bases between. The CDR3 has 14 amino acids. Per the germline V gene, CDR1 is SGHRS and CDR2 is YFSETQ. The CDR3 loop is CASSLATLGGEQYF. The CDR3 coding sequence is TGCGCCAGCAGCTTGGCGACTTTGGGGGGCGAGCAGTACTTC.

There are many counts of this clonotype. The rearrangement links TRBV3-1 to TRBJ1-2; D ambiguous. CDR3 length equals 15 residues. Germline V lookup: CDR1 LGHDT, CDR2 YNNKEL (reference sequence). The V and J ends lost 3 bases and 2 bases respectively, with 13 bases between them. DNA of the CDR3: TGTGCCAGCAGCCAGAATCTGATGGAAAACTATGGCTACACCTTC. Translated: CASSQNLMENYGYTF.

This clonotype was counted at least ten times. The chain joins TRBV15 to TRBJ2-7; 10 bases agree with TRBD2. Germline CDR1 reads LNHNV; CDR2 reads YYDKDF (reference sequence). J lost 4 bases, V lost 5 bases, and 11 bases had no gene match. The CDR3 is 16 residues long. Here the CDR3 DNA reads TGTGCCACCAGCTCGTATACTAGCGGGATAGGTTACGAGCAGTACTTC. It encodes CATSSYTSGIGYEQYF.

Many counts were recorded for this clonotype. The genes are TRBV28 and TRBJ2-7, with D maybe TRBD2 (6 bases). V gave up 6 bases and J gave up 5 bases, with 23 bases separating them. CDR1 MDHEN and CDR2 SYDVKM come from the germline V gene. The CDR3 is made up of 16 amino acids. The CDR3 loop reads CASSPSGGSRLDEQYF. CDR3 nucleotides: TGTGCCAGCAGCCCATCCGGGGGTAGTAGGCTCGACGAGCAGTACTTC.

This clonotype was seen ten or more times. The CDR3 reads CAWSVLGDTEAFF. The CDR3 nucleotides are TGTGCCTGGAGTGTACTGGGGGACACTGAAGCTTTCTTT. The chain carries TRBV30 and TRBJ1-1; D is possibly TRBD1 (5 bases). This CDR3 is 13 amino acids long. The V gene lost 0 bases and the J gene lost 3 bases, with 8 bases spanning the gap. Germline CDR1 is GTSNPN and CDR2 is SVGIG (reference sequence).